The TCR beta chain described here comes from a study of T cell responses to AZD1222 COVID-19 vaccine. Study-wide results and limits: Just a handful of AZD1222 recipients were seropositive at baseline.

V lost 6 bases and J lost 5; bases outside the gene matches: 0. The CDR3 spans 12 residues. Looked up from germline, CDR1 is MDHEN and CDR2 is SYDVKM. Profiling relied on immunoSEQ multiplex PCR, and the TCRdb table lists in-frame clones only, not all of them. The sample carries approximately 150,000 clones, more than 90% recorded once. Notes on this clone: Antigen: not known.

The TCR comes from an adult who received the AZD1222 COVID-19 vaccine. The specimen was peripheral blood, collected 28 days after the second AZD1222 dose. This rearrangement joins TRBV28 to TRBJ2-2; 7 bases agree with TRBD1. In DNA form, the CDR3 reads TGTGCCAGCAGGACAGGGACCGGGGAGCTGTTTTTT. This encodes CASRTGTGELFF. Full variable domain (remainder filled in from reference TRBV28 and TRBJ2-2): DVKVTQSSRYLVKRTGEKVFLECVQDMDHENMFWYRQDPGLGLRLIYFSYDVKMKEKGDIPEGYSVSREKKERFSLILESASTNQTSMYLCASRTGTGELFFGEGSRLTVL.